A single sample is the source of the 26 T cell receptor beta chains below, sequenced in a study of identifying expanded T cells in peripheral blood. The assay was immunoSEQ multiplex PCR, and TCRdb's table has in-frame clones only and misses some. Here the sample spans approximately 85,000 clones, 80% to 90% being singletons. Sequenced input: blood. These receptors all stem from a person between 18 and 70 years old in good health.

The V gene is TRBV28, the J gene TRBJ1-1; the D is unclear. The V end was cut by 4 bases, the J end by 2 bases, with 17 bases between. This CDR3 spans 16 amino acids. Per the germline V gene, CDR1 is MDHEN and CDR2 is SYDVKM. CDR3 in DNA: TGTGCCAGCAGTTGGGCCCCCGGGCAGTTAAACACTGAAGCTTTCTTT. It is translated as CASSWAPGQLNTEAFF.

This rearrangement joins TRBV19 to TRBJ2-3; tentative D call: TRBD2 (5 bases). CDR3 size: 15 residues. In germline, CDR1 is LNHDA, CDR2 SQIVND (reference sequence). With 5 bases removed from V and 5 bases from J, the gap between germline ends came to 17 bases. In DNA form, the CDR3 reads TGTGCCAGTAGTGTGACTCTGCCCGGGGAAGATACGCAGTATTTT. This sequence encodes CASSVTLPGEDTQYF.

The chain combines TRBV6-4 with TRBJ2-7, with a weak D call TRBD2 (6 bases). V was pared by 6 bases and J by 6 bases, with 21 bases between. CDR3 length: 15 amino acids. Germline assignment: CDR1 MRHNA and CDR2 SNTAGT. The CDR3 nucleotides read TGTGCCAGCAGCCCCCCGGTAGGCGGGATAGGCGAGCAGTACTTC. Its protein product is CASSPPVGGIGEQYF.

The chain is built from TRBV18 and TRBJ2-2, with D unresolved. Trimming left V 3 bases short and J 6 bases short, with 11 bases between. The CDR3 extends over 14 amino acids. CDR1 KGHSH and CDR2 LQKENI come from the germline V gene. In DNA form, the CDR3 reads TGTGCCAGCTCACCGGAACACTGGGCCGGGGAGCTGTTTTTT. This encodes CASSPEHWAGELFF. Variable domain in full (rest from reference TRBV18 and TRBJ2-2): NAGVMQNPRHLVRRRGQEARLRCSPMKGHSHVYWYRQLPEEGLKFMVYLQKENIIDESGMPKERFSAEFPKEGPSILRIQQVVRGDSAAYFCASSPEHWAGELFFGEGSRLTVL.

This chain uses TRBV7-9 with TRBJ2-1; D is perhaps TRBD1 or TRBD2 (5 bases each). The germline V gene encodes CDR1 SEHNR and CDR2 FQNEAQ (reference sequence). V was pared by 1 base and J by 14 bases, with 15 bases between. The CDR3 covers 13 residues. The CDR3 region is CASSLVMGEWEFF. CDR3 coding DNA: TGTGCCAGCAGCTTAGTTATGGGGGAGTGGGAGTTCTTC.

This chain links TRBV2 with TRBJ2-3; D might be TRBD1 (6 bases). The CDR3 has 13 amino acids. V lost 6 bases to trimming and J lost 3 bases, with 10 bases between them. In germline, CDR1 is SNHLY, CDR2 FYNNEI. The CDR3 DNA sequence: TGTGCCAGCAGGCTGCAGGGGACAGATACGCAGTATTTT. It yields the protein CASRLQGTDTQYF. The full variable domain, with the rest looked up from reference TRBV2 and TRBJ2-3, is EPEVTQTPSHQVTQMGQEVILRCVPISNHLYFYWYRQILGQKVEFLVSFYNNEISEKSEIFDDQFSVERPDGSNFTLKIRSTKLEDSAMYFCASRLQGTDTQYFGPGTRLTVL.

The chain employs TRBV4-2 and TRBJ2-3; TRBD2 matches at 8 bases. V dropped 2 bases and J dropped 0; count of bases not matched to a gene: 4. Germline CDR1 and CDR2: LGHNA and YNFKEQ. This CDR3 has 16 residues. This CDR3 is CASSQFREGSTDTQYF. CDR3 coding DNA: TGTGCCAGCAGCCAATTTCGGGAGGGGAGCACAGATACGCAGTATTTT.

The V and J genes are TRBV4-2 and TRBJ2-7; D perhaps matches TRBD2 (6 bases). V was pared by 4 bases and J by 9 bases, with 16 bases between. From germline, CDR1 is LGHNA and CDR2 YNFKEQ. The CDR3 length is 13 residues. CDR3 sequence: CASSPYTGVGQYF. As DNA, the CDR3 is TGTGCCAGCAGCCCGTATACGGGGGTTGGGCAGTACTTC.

J is TRBJ1-5 and V is TRBV6-1; D uncertain. This CDR3 has 14 amino acids. The germline V gene has CDR1 MNHNS and CDR2 SASEGT. Trimming removed 1 base at V and 0 bases at J, with 4 bases between. CDR3 nucleotides: TGTGCCAGCAGTGAAGTTGATAGCAATCAGCCCCAGCATTTT. The encoded protein is CASSEVDSNQPQHF.

V usage is TRBV5-1 and J usage is TRBJ2-2; 9 positions agree with TRBD1. CDR3 size: 16 residues. V was pared by 0 bases and J by 1 base, with 1 base of the junction left unmatched. CDR1 and CDR2 from the germline V gene are SGHRS and YFSETQ. CDR3 nucleotide sequence: TGCGCCAGCAGCTTGGGACAGGGGGTGAACACCGGGGAGCTGTTTTTT. Its protein is CASSLGQGVNTGELFF.

This clone was seen a few times. V gene TRBV7-3 combines with J gene TRBJ1-2; tentatively, D is TRBD1 (6 bases). Per the germline V gene, CDR1 is SGHTA and CDR2 is FQGTGA. The CDR3 has 13 residues. Trimming took 3 bases from V and 7 from J, leaving 12 bases between them. The DNA of the CDR3 is TGTGCCAGCAGCTTGACAGGATCGGGTGGCTACACCTTC. It is translated as CASSLTGSGGYTF.

V usage is TRBV25-1 and J usage is TRBJ2-3, with a tentative D call TRBD2 (5 bases). Germline assignment: CDR1 MGHDK and CDR2 SYGVNS. V lost 3 bases to trimming and J lost 2 bases, with 15 bases between them. This CDR3 region has 16 residues. This chain's CDR3 is CASSDRGYRPTDTQYF. The CDR3 bases are TGTGCCAGCAGTGACCGCGGGTATCGCCCCACAGATACGCAGTATTTT.

The chain recombines TRBV29-1 with TRBJ1-4; TRBD1 aligns across 7 bases. Germline V CDR1 and CDR2: SQVTM, ANQGSEA. This CDR3 has 13 amino acids. Trimming removed 6 bases from V and 5 bases from J; junction bases left unmatched: 6. In DNA form, the CDR3 reads TGCAGCGTGGGGGGGACAGACAATGAAAAACTGTTTTTT. It is translated as CSVGGTDNEKLFF.

The J gene is TRBJ2-1, the V gene TRBV28; 8 nucleotides match TRBD2. Germline values: CDR1 MDHEN, CDR2 SYDVKM. The CDR3 extends over 16 amino acids. J lost 2 bases, V lost 4 bases, and 7 bases had no gene match. As DNA, the CDR3 is TGTGCCAGCAGTTCCCCGGGAGGGCCCCCCTACAATGAGCAGTTCTTC. Its protein product is CASSSPGGPPYNEQFF.

This clone was seen a single time. V usage is TRBV6-1 and J usage is TRBJ1-4; D not resolved. The V and J ends lost 1 base and 1 base respectively, with 7 bases between them. The CDR3 is made up of 15 amino acids. Germline V CDR1 and CDR2: MNHNS, SASEGT. In DNA form, the CDR3 reads TGTGCCAGCAGTGAAGGGACGGGAACTAATGAAAAACTGTTTTTT. It is translated as CASSEGTGTNEKLFF.

This rearrangement joins TRBV30 to TRBJ2-2; TRBD1 or TRBD2 may be the D gene (5 bases each). The CDR3 extends over 12 amino acids. V was pared by 5 bases and J by 6 bases, with 10 bases between. Germline V gives CDR1 GTSNPN, CDR2 SVGIG (reference sequence). DNA for the CDR3: TGTGCCTGGGAGGGGCCACCCGGGGAGCTGTTTTTT. It encodes CAWEGPPGELFF. The variable domain in full, with the rest retrieved from reference TRBV30 and TRBJ2-2, is SQTIHQWPATLVQPVGSPLSLECTVEGTSNPNLYWYRQAAGRGLQLLFYSVGIGQISSEVPQNLSASRPQDRQFILSSKKLLLSDSGFYLCAWEGPPGELFFGEGSRLTVL.

This clone occurred a few times. The junction does not match germline at one end; this may be a read error. The V gene is TRBV7-7, the J gene TRBJ2-7; 7 bases are shared with TRBD2. This CDR3 is built from 14 residues. CDR1 is SSHAT, CDR2 FNYEAQ, per germline (reference sequence). CDR3: CASSLAGVGNEQYF. The CDR3, as DNA: TGTGCTAGCAGCTTGGCGGGAGTAGGTAACGAGCAGTACTTC.

The J gene is TRBJ2-5, the V gene TRBV28; the D gene is possibly TRBD1 (6 bases). The CDR3 length is 16 residues. The V gene lost 1 base and the J gene lost 5 bases, with 17 bases spanning the gap. Germline V gives CDR1 MDHEN, CDR2 SYDVKM. CDR3 coding DNA: TGTGCCAGCAGTTTATTTCCAGGGGTAGGGTGGGAGACCCAGTACTTC. Translation: CASSLFPGVGWETQYF.

This clone was observed a single time. The gene calls are TRBV28 and TRBJ2-7, with D hard to call. The CDR3 spans 13 residues. CDR1 is MDHEN, CDR2 SYDVKM, per germline. Trimming removed 5 bases from V and 4 bases from J, with 12 bases in between. The CDR3 DNA reads TGTGCCAGCAGTCCACCCGGGTTGTACGAGCAGTACTTC. As protein: CASSPPGLYEQYF.

The genes are TRBV9 and TRBJ2-5, with D uncertain. CDR3 length equals 15 residues. Germline V lookup: CDR1 SGDLS, CDR2 YYNGEE. The ends were cut back, 0 bases at V and 0 bases at J, with 9 bases in the middle. CDR3 in amino acids: CASSVDSTYQETQYF. CDR3 bases: TGTGCCAGCAGCGTAGACTCTACGTACCAAGAGACCCAGTACTTC.

The chain uses TRBV4-3 and TRBJ1-4; 7 bases align to TRBD1. CDR1 is LGHNA, CDR2 YSLEER, per germline. There are 15 residues in the CDR3. Trimming cost V 1 base and J 8 bases; bases outside gene matches: 7. This chain's CDR3 is CASSQAEGAREKLFF. CDR3 coding DNA: TGCGCCAGCAGCCAAGCGGAGGGGGCTAGGGAAAAACTGTTTTTT.

V and J are TRBV28 and TRBJ2-7, with 7 bases that match TRBD2. Trimming removed 6 bases from V and 4 bases from J; junction bases left unmatched: 12. The CDR3 sequence is 15 residues long. The germline CDR1 and CDR2 sequences are MDHEN and SYDVKM. CDR3 nucleotide sequence: TGTGCCAGCAGACCCGGCGGGAGATCCGGGTACGAGCAGTACTTC. This sequence encodes CASRPGGRSGYEQYF.

The genes are TRBV9 and TRBJ2-7, with 10 nucleotides matching TRBD2. Germline loops: CDR1 SGDLS, CDR2 YYNGEE. CDR3 length: 15 residues. Trimming removed 2 bases from V and 0 bases from J; junction bases left unmatched: 2. The CDR3 reads CASSVTSGTSYEQYF. CDR3 sequence (DNA): TGTGCCAGCAGCGTCACTAGCGGGACCTCCTACGAGCAGTACTTC.

The chain links TRBV28 to TRBJ1-3; D is ambiguous. Germline V gene sequence: CDR1 MDHEN, CDR2 SYDVKM. V shed 6 bases and J shed 8 bases, with 14 bases lying between them. The CDR3 has 13 amino acids. The chain's CDR3 is CASRGLLRDTIYF. In DNA, the CDR3 is TGTGCCAGCAGAGGACTCCTCCGGGACACCATATATTTT.

The chain uses TRBV28 and TRBJ1-2, with TRBD1 identical over 8 bases. Germline lookup yields CDR1 MDHEN and CDR2 SYDVKM. V lost 4 bases to trimming and J lost 6 bases; unmatched junction nucleotides: 10. This CDR3 is built from 15 residues. CDR3: CASSSPAGGADGYTF. The CDR3 DNA follows: TGTGCCAGCAGTTCCCCTGCAGGGGGCGCGGATGGCTACACCTTC.

This clone was detected only a few times. The genes are TRBV27 and TRBJ2-7, with TRBD1 as a possible D gene (5 bases). The CDR3 contains 14 residues. Deletions cut 2 bases from V and 7 bases from J, with 15 bases between. The germline V gene has CDR1 MNHEY and CDR2 SMNVEV (reference sequence). CDR3: CASSLGQGNSEQYF. The CDR3 bases are TGTGCCAGCAGTTTAGGCCAGGGTAATTCGGAGCAGTACTTC.